Each of the 22 T cell receptor beta chains below was sequenced from the same sample in a study of shared clonotypes between healthy human individuals. Terminally differentiated effector memory CD45RA+ cells were left out of the naive CD8 fraction, which was CD45RO-negative and positively selected for CCR7. Sequencing used immunoSEQ multiplex PCR; TCRdb keeps in-frame clones, though not all of them. This table has about 2.1 million clones, roughly 91% appearing once. The specimen was naive CD8+ T cells from PBMCs. These receptors came from a man younger than 35 in good health. Some clones in this sample may be carry-over from other donors' samples.

Only a few counts were recorded for this clone. The CDR3 sequence is CASSARDSQNTEAFF. In DNA, the CDR3 is TGTGCCAGCAGCGCCCGGGACAGCCAGAACACTGAAGCTTTCTTT. This sequence joins TRBV9 and TRBJ1-1, with TRBD1 matching over 7 bases. Germline loops: CDR1 SGDLS, CDR2 YYNGEE. J gave up 1 base and V 3 bases, and 6 bases lay outside the gene matches. The CDR3 totals 15 residues.

The J gene is TRBJ2-3, the V gene TRBV5-4, with D hard to call. Germline CDR1 is SGHNT and CDR2 is YYREEE (reference sequence). The V end was cut by 0 bases, the J end by 3 bases, with 8 bases between. The CDR3 has 14 residues. CDR3 residues: CASSLVLGTDTQYF. The CDR3 nucleotides are TGTGCCAGCAGCTTGGTCCTGGGAACAGATACGCAGTATTTT.

This sequence joins TRBV9 and TRBJ2-1; a weak D match, TRBD1 (6 bases). The CDR3 consists of 15 residues. The V gene's germline CDR1 is SGDLS and CDR2 YYNGEE. The V end lost 2 bases, the J end lost 6 bases, and 15 bases lay between the germline ends. The chain's CDR3 is CASSVSGAGFNEQFF. The CDR3 DNA reads TGTGCCAGCAGCGTTTCAGGGGCGGGTTTCAATGAGCAGTTCTTC. Full variable domain (outside the CDR3, taken from reference TRBV9 and TRBJ2-1): DSGVTQTPKHLITATGQRVTLRCSPRSGDLSVYWYQQSLDQGLQFLIQYYNGEERAKGNILERFSAQQFPDLHSELNLSSLELGDSALYFCASSVSGAGFNEQFFGPGTRLTVL.

The chain links TRBV27 to TRBJ2-5; a weak D match, TRBD2 (5 bases). Trimming pared 0 bases from V and 1 base from J, leaving 9 bases between. This CDR3 has 15 residues. Germline values: CDR1 MNHEY, CDR2 SMNVEV (reference sequence). The CDR3 region is CASSLSSLAQETQYF. The DNA for the CDR3 is TGTGCCAGCAGTTTATCCTCCCTAGCCCAAGAGACCCAGTACTTC.

V gene TRBV9 combines with J gene TRBJ1-2, with a tentative D call TRBD1 (6 bases). The V and J ends lost 3 bases and 5 bases respectively, with 17 bases between them. In germline, CDR1 is SGDLS, CDR2 YYNGEE. This CDR3 contains 15 residues. This CDR3 reads CASSARGGVRYGYTF. The CDR3 DNA reads as TGTGCCAGCAGCGCCCGAGGGGGGGTGCGGTATGGCTACACCTTC.

The sample holds one count of this clone. The chain is built from TRBV28 and TRBJ2-7; maybe TRBD1 (6 bases). Trimming cost V 6 bases and J 1 base, with 10 bases left between them. CDR1 MDHEN and CDR2 SYDVKM come from the germline V gene. The CDR3 spans 13 residues. This CDR3 reads CASSQDRSYEQYF. As DNA, the CDR3 is TGTGCCAGCAGCCAGGACAGATCCTACGAGCAGTACTTC.

This sequence joins TRBV6-5 and TRBJ1-2; tentatively, D is TRBD1 (5 bases). V lost 6 bases to trimming and J lost 5 bases, with 16 bases between them. The CDR3 is 14 amino acids. CDR1 MNHEY and CDR2 SVGAGI come from the germline V gene. Here the CDR3 reads CASSAGTGVYGYTF. DNA of the CDR3: TGTGCCAGCAGCGCCGGGACGGGGGTATATGGCTACACCTTC.

The chain combines TRBV27 with TRBJ2-3; D call uncertain. This CDR3 is built from 16 residues. Germline values: CDR1 MNHEY, CDR2 SMNVEV (reference sequence). V was shortened by 2 bases and J by 0 bases, with 12 bases between the two germline ends. The CDR3 bases are TGTGCCAGCAGTTTACAGCGACTGTCAAGCACAGATACGCAGTATTTT. Translation gives CASSLQRLSSTDTQYF.

The CDR3 is CAWSVRTAGGSHEQYF. Here the CDR3 DNA reads TGTGCCTGGAGTGTACGAACGGCGGGAGGGTCTCACGAGCAGTACTTC. The rearrangement uses TRBV30 and TRBJ2-7; 9 nucleotides line up with TRBD2. Germline-derived CDR1 and CDR2 are GTSNPN and SVGIG (reference sequence). The CDR3 extends over 16 amino acids. Trimming took 0 bases from V and 5 from J; bases not matched to a gene: 11.

The CDR3 DNA reads as TGCGCCAGCAGTGAGATAGCGGGGAGCTCCTACAATGAGCAGTTCTTC. Its protein is CASSEIAGSSYNEQFF. J is TRBJ2-1 and V is TRBV10-1; 8 nucleotides match TRBD2. Germline V CDR1 and CDR2: WNHNN, SYGVQD (reference sequence). The V gene end was trimmed by 2 bases and the J gene end by 0 bases; junction bases not matched to a gene: 3. CDR3 length: 16 residues.

The chain employs TRBV27 and TRBJ1-2; D gene unclear. Trimming stripped 6 bases from V and 2 bases from J, with 16 bases between. The V gene's germline CDR1 is MNHEY and CDR2 SMNVEV (reference sequence). This CDR3 has 15 amino acids. CDR3: CASSPGLGKNYGYTF. In DNA form, the CDR3 reads TGTGCCAGCAGCCCCGGATTGGGCAAAAACTATGGCTACACCTTC.

This clone is a singleton in its sample. The chain carries TRBV4-1 and TRBJ1-3, with 9 positions matching TRBD1. Germline values: CDR1 MGHRA, CDR2 YSYEKL. CDR3 size: 15 residues. The junction had 6 bases not matched to a gene; V was cut back by 5 bases and J by 4 bases. CDR3: CASSNDRGLGNTIYF. The CDR3, as DNA: TGCGCCAGCAGCAACGACAGGGGGTTGGGAAACACCATATATTTT.

In this sample, this clone turned up once. This rearrangement joins TRBV28 to TRBJ1-4, with D possibly being TRBD1 (6 bases). Germline V gene data show CDR1 as MDHEN and CDR2 as SYDVKM. This CDR3 region has 14 residues. V lost 9 bases, J lost 3 bases, and 14 bases lay in between. CDR3 in amino acids: CASIQGRANEKLFF. CDR3 sequence (DNA): TGTGCCAGTATACAGGGAAGGGCTAATGAAAAACTGTTTTTT.

This clone was detected only once. The CDR3 reads CASSIGGSGISYEQYF. The CDR3 DNA reads as TGTGCCAGTAGTATAGGTGGGAGCGGCATCTCCTACGAGCAGTACTTC. The V call is TRBV19, the J call TRBJ2-7; perhaps TRBD2 as D (5 bases). Deletions cut 1 base from V and 0 bases from J, with 13 bases between. Germline V lookup: CDR1 LNHDA, CDR2 SQIVND (reference sequence). The CDR3 spans 16 residues.

This sequence joins TRBV4-1 and TRBJ1-1; TRBD1 agrees at 7 bases. The CDR3 consists of 13 residues. The junction had 4 bases not matched to a gene; V was cut back by 4 bases and J by 5 bases. Germline loops: CDR1 MGHRA, CDR2 YSYEKL. The CDR3 loop reads CASSPGTVTEAFF. As DNA, the CDR3 is TGCGCCAGCAGCCCAGGGACAGTAACTGAAGCTTTCTTT.

This clone was observed a single time. This chain joins TRBV2 and TRBJ2-7; either TRBD1 or TRBD2 may supply D (5 bases each). The germline CDR1 and CDR2 sequences are SNHLY and FYNNEI. The CDR3 contains 16 residues. V was cut by 6 bases and J by 1 base, with 19 bases left in between. This CDR3 is CASSGDPKSISYEQYF. CDR3 bases: TGTGCCAGCAGCGGGGACCCCAAATCGATATCCTACGAGCAGTACTTC.

This clone was recorded a few times. The chain has TRBV5-6 and TRBJ1-5; 10 nucleotides agree with TRBD1. This CDR3 region has 15 residues. V was pared by 3 bases and J by 4 bases, with 4 bases of the junction left unmatched. CDR1 and CDR2 from the germline V gene are SGHDT and YYEEEE. The CDR3 loop reads CASSSWGQGNQPQHF. CDR3 bases: TGTGCCAGCAGCTCTTGGGGACAGGGGAATCAGCCCCAGCATTTT.

The V call is TRBV6-6, the J call TRBJ2-4; 8 bases map to TRBD1. This CDR3 is 11 amino acids long. Germline V gene lookup returns CDR1 MNHNY and CDR2 SVGAGI (reference sequence). Trimming cost V 5 bases and J 15 bases; bases outside gene matches: 6. The CDR3 DNA is TGTGCCAGCAGTCACGGACAGGGATCGTACTTC. Amino acid sequence: CASSHGQGSYF.

The gene calls are TRBV7-9 and TRBJ2-3, with 9 nucleotides matching TRBD2. The CDR3 is made up of 14 amino acids. J was trimmed by 6 bases and V by 1 base; bases with no gene match: 2. Germline-derived CDR1 and CDR2 are SEHNR and FQNEAQ (reference sequence). CDR3: CASSLGLAADTQYF. For the CDR3, the DNA is TGTGCCAGCAGCTTAGGACTAGCGGCGGATACGCAGTATTTT.

On this clone itself: Within the sample, other DNA sequences also encode this same CDR3. The genes are TRBV28 and TRBJ1-2, with a tentative D call TRBD1 (5 bases). This CDR3 spans 14 amino acids. V dropped 3 bases and J dropped 11 bases, with 19 bases sitting between them. Germline V gives CDR1 MDHEN, CDR2 SYDVKM. The CDR3 protein is CASSLRTLAGGYTF. In nucleotides, the CDR3 is TGTGCCAGCAGTTTGCGGACTCTAGCGGGGGGATACACCTTC.

In this sample, this clone turned up once. The CDR3 loop is CASTRDKTYEQYF. The CDR3 DNA is TGTGCCAGCACCCGGGACAAGACCTACGAGCAGTACTTC. This chain joins TRBV25-1 and TRBJ2-7, with D perhaps matching TRBD1 (6 bases). The germline gives CDR1 MGHDK, CDR2 SYGVNS. The V end lost 7 bases, the J end lost 2 bases, and 12 bases lay between the germline ends. This CDR3 has 13 residues.

The rearrangement joins TRBV7-3 to TRBJ1-3, with unresolved D. Trimming shortened V by 2 bases and J by 0 bases, and 5 bases separated the two germline ends. The germline CDR1 and CDR2 sequences are SGHTA and FQGTGA. This CDR3 is 14 amino acids long. The CDR3 is CASSLGSSGNTIYF. Here the CDR3 DNA reads TGTGCCAGCAGCTTAGGAAGCTCTGGAAACACCATATATTTT.